A single sample is the source of the 22 T cell receptor beta chains below, sequenced in a study of T-cell memory formation after mild COVID-19. A single record per CDR3 protein comes from TCRdb applying MiXCR to the 5' RACE reads. The sample lists some 40,000 distinct CDR3 sequences, about a tenth occurring once. Sequencing used PBMCs or a T cell subset sorted from them (not recorded which). The receptor set was obtained from an adult woman who had mild COVID-19 (a few samples of this study predate the infection). Cell type and time point are not known.

This clonotype was observed a few times. This chain's CDR3 is CASSSPDRGSNEQFF. The DNA of the CDR3 is TGTGCCAGCAGCAGCCCGGACAGGGGGAGCAATGAGCAGTTCTTC. V usage is TRBV7-3 and J usage is TRBJ2-1; 10 bases align to TRBD1. Germline values: CDR1 SGHTA, CDR2 FQGTGA. The CDR3 has 15 residues. The J segment lost 6 bases and the V segment lost 5 bases, leaving 7 bases of the junction unmatched. Drawing the rest from reference TRBV7-3 and TRBJ2-1, the complete variable domain is GAGVSQTPSNKVTEKGKYVELRCDPISGHTALYWYRQSLGQGPEFLIYFQGTGAADDSGLPNDRFFAVRPEGSVSTLKIQRTERGDSAVYLCASSSPDRGSNEQFFGPGTRLTVL.

This clonotype was counted at least ten times. The rearrangement uses TRBV12-3 or TRBV12-4 and TRBJ2-5; 7 nucleotides line up with TRBD1. V shed 5 bases, J shed 0 bases, and the junction held 6 bases outside the gene matches. The CDR3 spans 15 residues. The CDR3: CASSLAGTDQETQYF. The CDR3 DNA is TGTGCCAGCAGTCTCGCCGGGACAGACCAAGAGACCCAGTACTTC.

This clonotype showed up just a few times. The chain links TRBV24-1 to TRBJ2-3; D unresolved. V lost 5 bases and J lost 1, with 9 bases in between. The CDR3 runs to 14 residues. Germline lookup yields CDR1 KGHDR and CDR2 SFDVKD. CDR3 protein: CATSAARGTDTQYF. The CDR3 nucleotides read TGTGCCACCAGTGCGGCTAGAGGCACAGATACGCAGTATTTT.

In its sample, this clonotype was seen a few times. V is TRBV7-6 and J is TRBJ1-1, with D perhaps matching TRBD1 (5 bases). The V end lost 3 bases, the J end lost 0 bases, and 17 bases lay between the germline ends. The CDR3 consists of 17 residues. CDR1 and CDR2 (germline): SGHVS, FNYEAQ. The CDR3 DNA sequence: TGTGCCAGCAGCTTCTCCTGGGGGAAGAGGGTGAACACTGAAGCTTTCTTT. Its protein product is CASSFSWGKRVNTEAFF. Full variable domain (outside the CDR3, taken from reference TRBV7-6 and TRBJ1-1): GAGVSQSPRYKVTKRGQDVALRCDPISGHVSLYWYRQALGQGPEFLTYFNYEAQQDKSGLPNDRFSAERPEGSISTLTIQRTEQRDSAMYRCASSFSWGKRVNTEAFFGQGTRLTVV.

In its sample, this clonotype was seen a few times. A junction end diverges from the germline sequence, so it may reflect a read error. This chain connects TRBV30 to TRBJ2-3, with TRBD2 matching 10 bases. The CDR3 length is 18 residues. Germline CDR1 and CDR2: GTSNPN and SVGIG (reference sequence). The CDR3 nucleotides read TGTGCCTGGAGTGAAAGCGGGAGGGCTGGTGTTCGCACATATACGCAGTATTTT. Protein sequence: CAWSESGRAGVRTYTQYF. The variable domain in full, with the rest retrieved from reference TRBV30 and TRBJ2-3, is SQTIHQWPATLVQPVGSPLSLECTVEGTSNPNLYWYRQAAGRGLQLLFYSVGIGQISSEVPQNLSASRPQDRQFILSSKKLLLSDSGFYLCAWSESGRAGVRTYTQYFGPGTRLTVL.

In its sample, this clonotype was seen many times. The chain joins TRBV4-2 to TRBJ2-7; 11 bases line up with TRBD1. The germline CDR1 and CDR2 sequences are LGHNA and YNFKEQ. V lost 4 bases to trimming and J lost 3 bases; unmatched junction nucleotides: 5. The CDR3 covers 15 residues. Written as DNA, the CDR3 is TGTGCCAGCAGCCCACGGGACAGGGGGGTCTACGAGCAGTACTTC. This gives the protein CASSPRDRGVYEQYF.

The table lists this clonotype with a few counts. This chain joins TRBV7-2 and TRBJ2-7, with unresolved D. The CDR3 runs to 14 residues. V lost 5 bases to trimming and J lost 3 bases, with 14 bases between them. Germline V gene lookup returns CDR1 SGHTA and CDR2 FQGNSA. The CDR3 loop reads CASSPSWASYEQYF. CDR3 coding DNA: TGTGCCAGCAGCCCGAGCTGGGCCAGCTACGAGCAGTACTTC.

This clonotype was seen ten or more times. V is TRBV5-1 and J is TRBJ2-1; 10 positions agree with TRBD2. Germline CDR1 reads SGHRS; CDR2 reads YFSETQ. This CDR3 region has 16 residues. V shed 6 bases and J 2 bases; nucleotides not matched to a gene: 8. Written as DNA, the CDR3 is TGCGCCAGCATCGCCGTGAGCGGGAGGGCCTACAATGAGCAGTTCTTC. As protein: CASIAVSGRAYNEQFF.

The CDR3 is CASKEALGGVVCEQYF. In DNA, the CDR3 is TGTGCCAGCAAAGAGGCGCTCGGGGGGGTAGTTTGCGAGCAGTACTTC. This chain connects TRBV9 to TRBJ2-7; 8 bases are a match to TRBD2. J was trimmed by 6 bases and V by 6 bases; bases with no gene match: 17. CDR3 size: 16 residues. Germline assignment: CDR1 SGDLS and CDR2 YYNGEE.

This clonotype was detected a few times. This rearrangement joins TRBV19 to TRBJ2-7; D is unresolved. CDR1 is LNHDA, CDR2 SQIVND, per germline (reference sequence). Trimming took 5 bases from V and 2 from J, leaving 10 bases between them. The CDR3 length is 13 residues. This CDR3 reads CASSGRRTYEQYF. As DNA, the CDR3 is TGTGCCAGTAGTGGACGACGGACCTACGAGCAGTACTTC.

This clonotype was counted between two and nine times. This chain uses TRBV5-1 with TRBJ1-3; D gene ambiguous. Germline V CDR1 and CDR2: SGHRS, YFSETQ. Trimming removed 0 bases from V and 1 base from J, with 11 bases in between. The CDR3 is 16 residues long. The CDR3: CASSLAGRESGNTIYF. The CDR3 DNA reads as TGCGCCAGCAGCTTGGCGGGGAGGGAGTCTGGAAACACCATATATTTT.

This clonotype was detected ten times or more. The rearrangement links TRBV7-2 to TRBJ2-5; D may correspond to TRBD1 or TRBD2 (6 bases each). The CDR3 length is 15 residues. The germline gives CDR1 SGHTA, CDR2 FQGNSA. Trimming removed 2 bases at V and 5 bases at J, with 15 bases between. CDR3 sequence (DNA): TGTGCCAGCAGCTTAAACTCGGGGGCCTATGAGACCCAGTACTTC. This gives the protein CASSLNSGAYETQYF.

In its sample, this clonotype was seen many times. CDR3 region: CATSDPTLAGFYNEQFF. Written as DNA, the CDR3 is TGTGCCACCAGTGACCCGACCCTAGCGGGGTTCTACAATGAGCAGTTCTTC. V and J are TRBV24-1 and TRBJ2-1, with 9 bases matching TRBD2. Germline V lookup: CDR1 KGHDR, CDR2 SFDVKD. V was pared by 4 bases and J by 3 bases, with 9 bases of the junction left unmatched. This CDR3 has 17 amino acids.

V is TRBV25-1 and J is TRBJ2-5, with 10 bases that match TRBD2. CDR1 and CDR2 (germline): MGHDK, SYGVNS. CDR3 length: 14 amino acids. V shed 6 bases and J 3 bases; nucleotides not matched to a gene: 4. The CDR3 sequence: CASRGLAGEETQYF. For the CDR3, the DNA is TGTGCCAGCAGAGGGCTAGCGGGAGAAGAGACCCAGTACTTC.

This clonotype has a count of ten or more. The chain is built from TRBV12-3 or TRBV12-4 and TRBJ2-1; D is undetermined. Trimming left V 7 bases short and J 7 bases short, with 11 bases between. The CDR3 runs 12 residues. The CDR3 DNA reads as TGTGCCAGCACTTTGTTGGGAAATGAGCAGTTCTTC. Translating it yields CASTLLGNEQFF.

In this sample, this clonotype turned up many times. The V and J genes are TRBV5-1 and TRBJ2-7; 13 nucleotides line up with TRBD2. The germline CDR1 and CDR2 sequences are SGHRS and YFSETQ. V dropped 1 base and J dropped 1; count of bases not matched to a gene: 5. CDR3 length equals 17 residues. The CDR3 nucleotides read TGCGCCAGCAGCTTGCGGACTAGCGGGAGTACTTCCTACGAGCAGTACTTC. Its protein is CASSLRTSGSTSYEQYF.

This chain uses TRBV3-1 with TRBJ1-6; perhaps TRBD1 as D (5 bases). Germline CDR1 is LGHDT and CDR2 is YNNKEL (reference sequence). The CDR3 contains 15 residues. Trimming took off 2 bases at V and 7 bases at J, with 12 bases between the two ends. CDR3 protein: CASSQLGGDNSPLHF. In DNA form, the CDR3 reads TGTGCCAGCAGCCAATTGGGAGGGGACAATTCACCCCTCCACTTT.

The chain combines TRBV6-5 with TRBJ2-7, with 9 bases matching TRBD1. The length of the CDR3 is 14 residues. The V gene's germline CDR1 is MNHEY and CDR2 SVGAGI. V trimming: 6 bases; J trimming: 2 bases; junction bases outside the gene matches: 5. The CDR3 nucleotides read TGTGCCAGCAGCGTGGGACAGGGAGCCTACGAGCAGTACTTC. It codes for CASSVGQGAYEQYF.

The chain is built from TRBV7-2 and TRBJ2-1; D gene unclear. Per germline, CDR1 SGHTA and CDR2 FQGNSA. The V end was cut by 2 bases, the J end by 5 bases, with 13 bases between. This CDR3 is 15 amino acids long. The CDR3 DNA reads TGTGCCAGCAGCTTAAGACGGACCGAGAACAATGAGCAGTTCTTC. This gives the protein CASSLRRTENNEQFF.

This clonotype showed up just a few times. Written as DNA, the CDR3 is TGCACCGGCCGGGAGCCCAGCAATGAGCAGTTCTTC. Translation gives CTGREPSNEQFF. The chain is built from TRBV20-1 and TRBJ2-1, with D perhaps TRBD2 (6 bases). Germline lookup yields CDR1 DFQATT and CDR2 SNEGSKA (reference sequence). This CDR3 contains 12 residues.

This rearrangement joins TRBV19 to TRBJ2-2, with D possibly TRBD2 on 7 matching bases. The germline V gene has CDR1 LNHDA and CDR2 SQIVND (reference sequence). Trimming removed 3 bases from V and 7 bases from J, with 18 bases in between. The CDR3 contains 16 residues. CDR3 amino acids: CASSMEGLRGRGELFF. CDR3 DNA: TGTGCCAGTAGTATGGAGGGTTTGCGGGGGCGCGGGGAGCTGTTTTTT.

This clonotype was observed many times. This chain uses TRBV7-9 with TRBJ2-2, with D perhaps matching TRBD2 (5 bases). CDR1 and CDR2 from the germline V gene are SEHNR and FQNEAQ (reference sequence). Trimming cost V 5 bases and J 6 bases, with 13 bases left between them. The CDR3 length is 14 residues. The CDR3 is CASSLSRTSGELFF. DNA of the CDR3: TGTGCCAGCAGCCTCTCGAGGACTTCCGGGGAGCTGTTTTTT.